The 20 T cell receptor beta chains below all came from one sample that was sequenced in a study of cytomegalovirus exposure and HLA in healthy donors. It was with 60 Vbeta and 13 Jbeta primers that the PCR ran. Method: immunoSEQ multiplex PCR; TCRdb's copy keeps in-frame clones and lacks some. The sample yields 190,000 or so clones, 65% to 85% seen once. Sequencing was performed on PBMCs. The receptors shown here come from a boy aged 2-15 years in good health and CMV-seronegative.

The chain joins TRBV13 to TRBJ1-2; 9 bases are a match to TRBD1. The V gene's germline CDR1 is PRHDT and CDR2 FYEKMQ (reference sequence). The CDR3 runs to 15 residues. Trimming took 5 bases from V and 2 from J; bases not matched to a gene: 6. The CDR3, as DNA: TGTGCCAGCAGCCGAAGGACAGGGGTCAACTATGGCTACACCTTC. This translates into CASSRRTGVNYGYTF.

The chain has TRBV7-9 and TRBJ1-1; no clear D. The germline V gene has CDR1 SEHNR and CDR2 FQNEAQ (reference sequence). This CDR3 region has 15 residues. V lost 1 base and J 0 bases, leaving 9 bases between the germline ends. CDR3 bases: TGTGCCAGCAGCTTAGTTGTTAGAATGAACACTGAAGCTTTCTTT. The encoded protein is CASSLVVRMNTEAFF.

This clone was detected only once. This rearrangement joins TRBV21-1 to TRBJ1-5; the table's D call, TRBD1, was not checked against the DNA. TRBV21-1 counts as a pseudogene. The length of the CDR3 is 18 residues. DNA of the CDR3: TGTGCCAGCAGTCAATTCTGGTCGGGACAGGGAGGGGACCAGCCCCAGCATTTT. This sequence encodes CASSQFWSGQGGDQPQHF.

The CDR3 loop reads CASSAEPGGRTDTQYF. CDR3 bases: TGTGCCAGCAGTGCGGAACCGGGAGGCCGCACAGATACGCAGTATTTT. The V gene is TRBV2, the J gene TRBJ2-3; 7 bases align to TRBD2. CDR3 length: 16 residues. Germline V lookup: CDR1 SNHLY, CDR2 FYNNEI. Trimming cost V 4 bases and J 1 base; bases outside gene matches: 8.

The J gene is TRBJ2-1, the V gene TRBV7-2; TRBD2 matches at 10 bases. V lost 2 bases, J lost 0 bases, and 1 base stayed unmatched. The CDR3 is 16 amino acids. CDR1 and CDR2 (germline): SGHTA, FQGNSA. CDR3 DNA: TGTGCCAGCAGCTTACAGCGGGGGGGCTCCTACAATGAGCAGTTCTTC. Protein: CASSLQRGGSYNEQFF. The complete variable domain, with remaining parts taken from reference TRBV7-2 and TRBJ2-1, reads GAGVSQSPSNKVTEKGKDVELRCDPISGHTALYWYRQSLGQGLEFLIYFQGNSAPDKSGLPSDRFSAERTGGSVSTLTIQRTQQEDSAVYLCASSLQRGGSYNEQFFGPGTRLTVL.

The chain recombines TRBV9 with TRBJ2-2, with D maybe TRBD2 (6 bases). The CDR3 consists of 16 residues. With 0 bases removed from V and 4 bases from J, the gap between germline ends came to 13 bases. Germline assignment: CDR1 SGDLS and CDR2 YYNGEE. The CDR3 DNA reads TGTGCCAGCAGCGTAGGGGCGGGGCAGGTCACCGGGGAGCTGTTTTTT. This sequence encodes CASSVGAGQVTGELFF.

The chain couples TRBV7-9 to TRBJ1-3, with no clear D. There are 14 residues in the CDR3. The V end lost 1 base, the J end lost 4 bases, and 8 bases lay between the germline ends. CDR1 SEHNR and CDR2 FQNEAQ come from the germline V gene (reference sequence). As DNA, the CDR3 is TGTGCCAGCAGCTTAGGAGTTCCCGGAAACACCATATATTTT. Amino acids: CASSLGVPGNTIYF.

The chain combines TRBV5-5 with TRBJ2-6; TRBD1 matches at 7 bases. V lost 0 bases, J lost 0 bases, and 6 bases stayed unmatched. Germline V gene lookup returns CDR1 SGHKS and CDR2 YYEKEE (reference sequence). The CDR3 consists of 18 residues. The DNA of the CDR3 is TGTGCCAGCAGCTTGGCCGGGACAGCAAACTCTGGGGCCAACGTCCTGACTTTC. Its protein is CASSLAGTANSGANVLTF.

V and J are TRBV5-4 and TRBJ2-5; D is possibly TRBD2 (5 bases). The CDR3 totals 15 residues. In germline, CDR1 is SGHNT, CDR2 YYREEE (reference sequence). The V gene lost 0 bases and the J gene lost 2 bases, with 11 bases spanning the gap. This chain's CDR3 is CASSLVGAAQETQYF. CDR3 nucleotide sequence: TGTGCCAGCAGCTTGGTGGGAGCGGCTCAAGAGACCCAGTACTTC. Using reference TRBV5-4 and TRBJ2-5 for the parts outside the CDR3, the full variable domain is ETGVTQSPTHLIKTRGQQVTLRCSSQSGHNTVSWYQQALGQGPQFIFQYYREEENGRGNFPPRFSGLQFPNYSSELNVNALELDDSALYLCASSLVGAAQETQYFGPGTRLLVL.

This clone appeared a few times. V and J are TRBV6-1 and TRBJ1-3; tentative D call: TRBD1 (5 bases). Germline CDR1 MNHNS, CDR2 SASEGT. Trimming took off 0 bases at V and 0 bases at J, with 6 bases between the two ends. CDR3 length equals 15 residues. The CDR3, as DNA: TGTGCCAGCAGTGAAGCAAGGGGCTCTGGAAACACCATATATTTT. Amino acid sequence: CASSEARGSGNTIYF.

This clone occurred once. This chain uses TRBV27 with TRBJ2-3; D is possibly TRBD2 (7 bases). The V end lost 5 bases, the J end lost 6 bases, and 15 bases lay between the germline ends. The germline V gene has CDR1 MNHEY and CDR2 SMNVEV (reference sequence). The CDR3 covers 14 residues. The CDR3 sequence is CASSTLGGPDTQYF. The CDR3 coding sequence is TGTGCCAGCAGTACCCTCGGGGGGCCGGATACGCAGTATTTT.

J is TRBJ2-1 and V is TRBV19; TRBD1 might be the D (5 bases). The CDR3 length is 14 residues. CDR1 and CDR2 from the germline V gene are LNHDA and SQIVND (reference sequence). Trimming shortened V by 3 bases and J by 5 bases, and 11 bases separated the two germline ends. Here the CDR3 reads CASSIRQGDNEQFF. As DNA, the CDR3 is TGTGCCAGTAGTATCCGCCAAGGGGACAATGAGCAGTTCTTC.

This chain links TRBV15 with TRBJ1-3; weak D call: TRBD1 (5 bases). This CDR3 region has 16 residues. The V gene's germline CDR1 is LNHNV and CDR2 YYDKDF (reference sequence). The V end lost 1 base, the J end lost 2 bases, and 12 bases lay between the germline ends. The CDR3, as DNA: TGTGCCACCAGCAGAGTGTGGGGGGACGCTGGAAACACCATATATTTT. It specifies CATSRVWGDAGNTIYF. The full variable domain, rest sourced from reference TRBV15 and TRBJ1-3, is DAMVIQNPRYQVTQFGKPVTLSCSQTLNHNVMYWYQQKSSQAPKLLFHYYDKDFNNEADTPDNFQSRRPNTSFCFLDIRSPGLGDTAMYLCATSRVWGDAGNTIYFGEGSWLTVV.

J is TRBJ1-2 and V is TRBV6-6; 7 positions agree with TRBD1. Germline CDR1 MNHNY, CDR2 SVGAGI (reference sequence). The CDR3 is made up of 15 amino acids. Trimming took 5 bases from V and 7 from J; bases not matched to a gene: 13. The CDR3 bases are TGTGCCAGCAGTCGCTCGGACAGGCCCAGACTTGGCTACACCTTC. This encodes CASSRSDRPRLGYTF.

This clone was found once. The J gene is TRBJ1-6, the V gene TRBV23-1; 7 nucleotides match TRBD1. TRBV23-1 is reported as an ORF; its role is uncertain. V was pared by 6 bases and J by 10 bases, with 6 bases of the junction left unmatched. CDR3 length: 13 amino acids. CDR3 bases: TGCGCCAGCAGACGGACAGGAGGATCACCCCTCCACTTT. It encodes CASRRTGGSPLHF.

This chain links TRBV4-1 with TRBJ1-1, with TRBD1 identical over 12 bases. From germline, CDR1 is MGHRA and CDR2 YSYEKL. The junction had 9 bases not matched to a gene; V was cut back by 7 bases and J by 6 bases. The CDR3 spans 15 residues. The CDR3: CASKAVGQGASEAFF. DNA for the CDR3: TGCGCCAGCAAAGCCGTGGGACAGGGGGCTTCTGAAGCTTTCTTT.

This sequence joins TRBV6-5 and TRBJ2-3; 7 nucleotides align to TRBD2. From germline, CDR1 is MNHEY and CDR2 SVGAGI. With 5 bases clipped from V and 3 bases from J, the junction kept 8 bases outside the gene matches. This CDR3 has 15 amino acids. The CDR3 DNA follows: TGTGCCAGCAGTCGACGGGGGGTTAAGACAGATACGCAGTATTTT. Translation gives CASSRRGVKTDTQYF.

This clone showed up just a few times. This rearrangement joins TRBV25-1 to TRBJ2-5; 10 nucleotides match TRBD1. After removal of 3 bases from V and 5 bases from J, the junction contained 6 bases not matched to a gene. In germline, CDR1 is MGHDK, CDR2 SYGVNS. The CDR3 spans 15 residues. CDR3 loop: CASSDGQGVVETQYF. The CDR3, as DNA: TGTGCCAGCAGTGATGGACAGGGGGTTGTGGAGACCCAGTACTTC.

The rearrangement joins TRBV4-2 to TRBJ2-3; 10 bases agree with TRBD2. Germline V gene data show CDR1 as LGHNA and CDR2 as YNFKEQ. V shed 1 base and J 5 bases; nucleotides not matched to a gene: 3. This CDR3 comprises 15 residues. The CDR3 coding sequence is TGTGCCAGCAGCCAAGCTAGCGGGGGCGAAGATACGCAGTATTTT. This encodes CASSQASGGEDTQYF.

This chain connects TRBV11-2 to TRBJ1-4; 9 nucleotides line up with TRBD1. Losses at the gene ends were 8 bases for V and 8 bases for J; bases not matched to a gene: 9. This CDR3 has 14 residues. Germline V gene data show CDR1 as SGHAT and CDR2 as FQNNGV. This CDR3 is CASGTGTGMEKLFF. In nucleotides, the CDR3 is TGTGCCAGCGGCACCGGGACAGGGATGGAAAAACTGTTTTTT.